The 7 T cell receptor beta chains below come from one sample, sequenced in a study of T-cell reconstitution after alpha-beta-depleted transplantation in children. Researchers prepared the TCRbeta library using unique molecular identifiers, the study reports. TCRdb used MiXCR to reprocess the PCR reads, holding one entry per CDR3 protein. The repertoire holds hundreds of thousands of distinct CDR3 sequences, with about 12% as singletons. Sample: PBMCs, taken before TCRalphabeta/CD19-depleted stem cell transplant. These receptors were taken from a girl aged 2 to 10 with congenital amegakaryocytic thrombocytopenia, due to receive a stem cell transplant.

The chain carries TRBV7-8 and TRBJ2-1, with a weak D call TRBD2 (7 bases). Germline V gene data show CDR1 as SGHVS and CDR2 as FQNEAQ. The CDR3 totals 16 residues. The V end was cut by 1 base, the J end by 6 bases, with 16 bases between. The CDR3 reads CASSLGGGAGFNEQFF. The DNA of the CDR3 is TGTGCCAGCAGCTTAGGGGGGGGCGCTGGTTTCAATGAGCAGTTCTTC.

This clonotype was recorded at least ten times. The CDR3 loop is CSAAAIGFNEQFF. CDR3 nucleotides: TGCAGCGCCGCCGCCATTGGATTCAATGAGCAGTTCTTC. This chain connects TRBV29-1 to TRBJ2-1; D call uncertain. V gave up 7 bases and J gave up 6 bases, with 16 bases separating them. This CDR3 has 13 amino acids. Germline loops: CDR1 SQVTM, CDR2 ANQGSEA.

This clonotype has a count of ten or more. The chain joins TRBV20-1 to TRBJ1-6; 9 bases align to TRBD1. The ends lost 5 bases at V and 7 bases at J; junction bases unmatched: 6. The CDR3 extends over 14 amino acids. Germline-derived CDR1 and CDR2 are DFQATT and SNEGSKA (reference sequence). The CDR3 DNA sequence: TGCAGTGCTCATGGACAGGGGACCAATTCACCCCTCCACTTT. It translates to CSAHGQGTNSPLHF.

This clonotype has a count of ten or more. The J gene is TRBJ1-5, the V gene TRBV12-3 or TRBV12-4; TRBD1 might be the D (5 bases). This CDR3 region has 14 residues. Trimming removed 6 bases at V and 4 bases at J, with 13 bases between. CDR3 region: CASSQTAFNQPQHF. The CDR3 DNA is TGTGCCAGCAGCCAGACAGCGTTTAATCAGCCCCAGCATTTT.

The genes are TRBV12-5 and TRBJ2-1; 8 positions match TRBD1. Germline V gives CDR1 LGHNT, CDR2 FRNRAP. With 4 bases clipped from V and 6 bases from J, the junction kept 11 bases outside the gene matches. CDR3 length: 16 residues. Written as DNA, the CDR3 is TGTGCTAGTGGTTCCAAGACAGGGGCCTCAGCCAATGAGCAGTTCTTC. It codes for CASGSKTGASANEQFF. The variable domain in full, completed from reference TRBV12-5 and TRBJ2-1, reads DARVTQTPRHKVTEMGQEVTMRCQPILGHNTVFWYRQTMMQGLELLAYFRNRAPLDDSGMPKDRFSAEMPDATLATLKIQPSEPRDSAVYFCASGSKTGASANEQFFGPGTRLTVL.

In this sample, this clonotype turned up many times. The chain carries TRBV27 and TRBJ2-7; the D is unclear. The CDR3 totals 12 residues. Trimming took off 2 bases at V and 6 bases at J, with 8 bases between the two ends. Per the germline V gene, CDR1 is MNHEY and CDR2 is SMNVEV (reference sequence). The CDR3 reads CASSLLRGEQYF. In nucleotides, the CDR3 is TGTGCCAGCAGTTTACTCAGAGGCGAGCAGTACTTC.

Ten or more counts support this clonotype. This rearrangement joins TRBV10-3 to TRBJ1-2; no reliable D call. The V gene lost 11 bases and the J gene lost 7 bases, with 20 bases spanning the gap. Germline V gene sequence: CDR1 ENHRY, CDR2 SYGVKD. The CDR3 runs 13 residues. The CDR3 is CAVGFPIDIGYTF. The CDR3 coding sequence is TGTGCCGTGGGGTTTCCTATCGATATTGGCTACACCTTC.